This entry is about one TCR beta chain. Sequencing was performed with immunoSEQ multiplex PCR; in TCRdb, only in-frame clones are kept and a portion is missing. The table records 200,000 to 300,000 clones, around 86% of them present only once. The CDR3 totals 15 residues. After removal of 3 bases from V and 0 bases from J, the junction contained 5 bases not matched to a gene. Looked up from germline, CDR1 is MNHEY and CDR2 is SMNVEV (reference sequence). These data are taken from a study of blood T cell repertoires in COVID-19. On the study more broadly: Samples representing acute and convalescent COVID-19 were sourced from the United States, Italy and Spain.

The V call is TRBV27, the J call TRBJ2-7, with 7 bases identical to TRBD1. The sequence was collected from a woman in her thirties or forties who had recovered from COVID-19. Sequencing used peripheral blood. CDR3 bases: TGTGCCAGCAGTTTGCGTACAGGGGTCTCCTACGAGCAGTACTTC. Residues: CASSLRTGVSYEQYF.